These 3 T cell receptor beta chains were all obtained from the same sample, sequenced in a study of T cell responses to AZD1222 COVID-19 vaccine. Sequenced by immunoSEQ multiplex PCR; TCRdb stores in-frame clones only, minus some. The table lists 60,000 to 75,000 clones, about 88% of them singletons. Sequencing used peripheral blood, obtained 28 days after the second AZD1222 dose. Receptors originate from an adult who received the AZD1222 COVID-19 vaccine.

The V gene is TRBV4-1, the J gene TRBJ1-1; D gene unclear. The germline CDR1 and CDR2 sequences are MGHRA and YSYEKL. The CDR3 spans 14 residues. Trimming removed 1 base at V and 3 bases at J, with 9 bases between. CDR3 protein: CASSQADRDTEAFF. In DNA, the CDR3 is TGCGCCAGCAGCCAAGCCGATCGCGACACTGAAGCTTTCTTT.

The chain employs TRBV5-6 and TRBJ2-3; D unresolved. CDR3 length: 13 residues. V lost 6 bases, J lost 3 bases, and 11 bases lay in between. Germline assignment: CDR1 SGHDT and CDR2 YYEEEE. CDR3 nucleotide sequence: TGTGCCAGCATTGGGTTGGGGACAGATACGCAGTATTTT. It is translated as CASIGLGTDTQYF.

This chain links TRBV18 with TRBJ1-2, with no clear D. The CDR3 loop spans 15 amino acids. Trimming took 3 bases from V and 0 from J, leaving 11 bases between them. Germline CDR1 reads KGHSH; CDR2 reads LQKENI. This CDR3 is CASSPPGPANYGYTF. CDR3 DNA: TGTGCCAGCTCACCCCCCGGGCCCGCTAACTATGGCTACACCTTC.